These 32 T cell receptor beta chains were all obtained from the same sample, sequenced in a study of blood T cell repertoires in COVID-19. This table comes from immunoSEQ multiplex PCR, and its TCRdb copy is limited to in-frame clones, with some not included. Among about 35,000 clones, roughly four fifths were seen once, and the ten largest hold around 40%. The sequenced sample was peripheral blood. The receptors come from a man older than 75 with active or convalescent COVID-19.

V and J are TRBV6-6 and TRBJ1-3; TRBD1 aligns across 10 bases. Germline V gene data show CDR1 as MNHNY and CDR2 as SVGAGI (reference sequence). The CDR3 loop spans 14 amino acids. Losses at the gene ends were 5 bases for V and 2 bases for J; bases not matched to a gene: 0. CDR3: CASSGQGAGNTIYF. The CDR3 DNA sequence: TGTGCCAGCAGTGGACAGGGGGCTGGAAACACCATATATTTT.

In its sample, this clone ranks as medium-sized (0.01 to 0.1%). The chain links TRBV5-6 to TRBJ2-7; 7 bases fit TRBD1. This CDR3 has 16 amino acids. CDR1 is SGHDT, CDR2 YYEEEE, per germline. V lost 2 bases, J lost 2 bases, and 10 bases stayed unmatched. This CDR3 is CASSFWTGEGPYEQYF. CDR3 nucleotide sequence: TGTGCCAGCAGCTTTTGGACAGGAGAGGGCCCCTACGAGCAGTACTTC.

The CDR3 DNA sequence: TGTGCCAGCAGCTCCCCCCATGGGGTTAGGAGGACTGAAGCTTTCTTT. This gives the protein CASSSPHGVRRTEAFF. This chain connects TRBV11-2 to TRBJ1-1; D gene ambiguous. This CDR3 has 16 residues. V was pared by 4 bases and J by 5 bases, with 20 bases between. CDR1 and CDR2 (germline): SGHAT, FQNNGV. The full variable domain, its missing parts supplied by reference TRBV11-2 and TRBJ1-1, is EAGVAQSPRYKIIEKRQSVAFWCNPISGHATLYWYQQILGQGPKLLIQFQNNGVVDDSQLPKDRFSAERLKGVDSTLKIQPAKLEDSAVYLCASSSPHGVRRTEAFFGQGTRLTVV.

The chain joins TRBV11-3 to TRBJ2-1; D perhaps matches TRBD2 (5 bases). In germline, CDR1 is SGHNT, CDR2 YENEEA. The CDR3 covers 13 residues. V lost 1 base and J 6 bases, leaving 7 bases between the germline ends. CDR3 sequence reads: CASSLVLANEQFF. CDR3 DNA: TGTGCCAGCAGCTTAGTCCTAGCCAATGAGCAGTTCTTC.

The genes are TRBV27 and TRBJ2-7; 8 nucleotides align to TRBD1. J was trimmed by 6 bases and V by 8 bases; bases with no gene match: 6. The CDR3 is 12 amino acids. Germline CDR1 is MNHEY and CDR2 is SMNVEV (reference sequence). CDR3 amino acids: CASATGASEQYF. The DNA of the CDR3 is TGTGCCAGCGCGACAGGGGCTAGCGAGCAGTACTTC.

This chain uses TRBV20-1 with TRBJ2-1; D is unresolved. This CDR3 has 11 residues. The V and J ends lost 1 base and 5 bases respectively, with 3 bases between them. The germline V gene has CDR1 DFQATT and CDR2 SNEGSKA (reference sequence). CDR3 residues: CSARADNEQFF. For the CDR3, the DNA is TGCAGTGCTAGAGCAGACAATGAGCAGTTCTTC.

This chain uses TRBV6-2 or TRBV6-3 with TRBJ2-1; 8 bases match TRBD2. Trimming cost V 5 bases and J 10 bases; bases outside gene matches: 7. CDR1 and CDR2 (germline): MNHEY, SVGEGT. The CDR3 runs 13 residues. The CDR3 loop is CASSGGLGSEQFF. In nucleotides, the CDR3 is TGTGCCAGCAGTGGGGGACTAGGATCCGAGCAGTTCTTC.

This clone has just one count. V is TRBV27 and J is TRBJ1-1; 7 bases match TRBD1. The ends lost 6 bases at V and 0 bases at J; junction bases unmatched: 7. Germline V gives CDR1 MNHEY, CDR2 SMNVEV (reference sequence). The CDR3 is 15 residues long. The CDR3 is CASSKGQALNTEAFF. The CDR3 bases are TGTGCCAGCAGCAAAGGACAGGCCTTGAACACTGAAGCTTTCTTT.

This rearrangement joins TRBV6-5 to TRBJ1-6, with 7 bases that match TRBD1. V lost 5 bases and J lost 6; bases outside the gene matches: 4. This CDR3 has 14 amino acids. The germline CDR1 and CDR2 sequences are MNHEY and SVGAGI. The CDR3 DNA reads as TGTGCCAGCAGTCGCCGGGACAGTAATTCACCCCTCCACTTT. Its translation is CASSRRDSNSPLHF.

The chain has TRBV24-1 and TRBJ2-5; 11 bases agree with TRBD2. CDR3 length equals 17 residues. CDR1 KGHDR and CDR2 SFDVKD come from the germline V gene. V was pared by 4 bases and J by 4 bases, with 10 bases of the junction left unmatched. The CDR3 region is CATSDDSPSGRRETQYF. CDR3 DNA: TGTGCCACCAGTGACGATTCCCCTAGCGGGAGGCGAGAGACCCAGTACTTC.

The chain links TRBV4-3 to TRBJ2-5; unclear D gene. CDR1 and CDR2 from the germline V gene are LGHNA and YSLEER. The CDR3 runs 13 residues. V was pared by 4 bases and J by 2 bases, with 8 bases between. The CDR3 reads CASSRDRQETQYF. The CDR3, as DNA: TGCGCCAGCAGCCGAGACCGTCAAGAGACCCAGTACTTC.

J is TRBJ2-1 and V is TRBV9; the D is unclear. CDR1 and CDR2 (germline): SGDLS, YYNGEE. The V end was cut by 4 bases, the J end by 12 bases, with 17 bases between. This CDR3 spans 13 amino acids. The CDR3 region has the DNA TGTGCCAGCAGCCCCTCACATCTCGGGTCGCAGTTCTTC. Its translation is CASSPSHLGSQFF.

V is TRBV4-3 and J is TRBJ2-2; 7 nucleotides line up with TRBD1. Germline V CDR1 and CDR2: LGHNA, YSLEER. Trimming took 0 bases from V and 0 from J; bases not matched to a gene: 4. The length of the CDR3 is 17 residues. CDR3 bases: TGCGCCAGCAGCCAAGAGGGACAGTTCGCGAACACCGGGGAGCTGTTTTTT. Amino acid sequence: CASSQEGQFANTGELFF.

This clone appeared a few times. DNA for the CDR3: TGTGCCAGCAGACCTCCTTTAACCATCTCTCGGGACTACGAGCAGTACTTC. It specifies CASRPPLTISRDYEQYF. J is TRBJ2-7 and V is TRBV6-2 or TRBV6-3; D perhaps matches TRBD2 (5 bases). Looked up from germline, CDR1 is MNHEY and CDR2 is SVGEGT. Between the trimmed V and J ends, which lost 6 bases and 3 bases, there was a span of 24 bases. The CDR3 extends over 17 amino acids.

This chain uses TRBV6-1 with TRBJ2-5, with 9 nucleotides matching TRBD1. The length of the CDR3 is 14 residues. In germline, CDR1 is MNHNS, CDR2 SASEGT. Unmatched junction bases numbered 3, after V lost 3 bases and J lost 4 bases. CDR3 amino acids: CASSEDRGIETQYF. The DNA for the CDR3 is TGTGCCAGCAGTGAGGACAGGGGAATAGAGACCCAGTACTTC.

The gene calls are TRBV7-2 and TRBJ1-5; the D is unclear. Per the germline V gene, CDR1 is SGHTA and CDR2 is FQGNSA. The CDR3 loop spans 13 amino acids. V lost 5 bases, J lost 4 bases, and 9 bases lay in between. CDR3 amino acids: CASSPDWNQPQHF. The CDR3 bases are TGTGCCAGCAGCCCCGACTGGAATCAGCCCCAGCATTTT.

The chain carries TRBV19 and TRBJ1-6, with D unclear. The CDR3 spans 16 residues. Germline V gene data show CDR1 as LNHDA and CDR2 as SQIVND (reference sequence). Between the trimmed V and J ends, which lost 7 bases and 6 bases, there was a span of 19 bases. The CDR3 nucleotides are TGTGCCAGTAAACTGGGCGGGCCCGACCGTAATTCACCCCTCCACTTT. This gives the protein CASKLGGPDRNSPLHF.

The J gene is TRBJ2-7, the V gene TRBV6-1; 7 bases are a match to TRBD2. The V gene end was trimmed by 2 bases and the J gene end by 2 bases; junction bases not matched to a gene: 9. This CDR3 is built from 16 residues. CDR1 and CDR2 from the germline V gene are MNHNS and SASEGT. The CDR3 loop reads CASSEFAREVPYEQYF. The CDR3 coding sequence is TGTGCCAGCAGTGAATTTGCCCGGGAGGTGCCCTACGAGCAGTACTTC.

This chain joins TRBV6-1 and TRBJ1-2; 8 bases are a match to TRBD1. V was clipped by 2 bases and J by 3 bases; unmatched bases: 2. Germline assignment: CDR1 MNHNS and CDR2 SASEGT. This CDR3 is 14 amino acids long. The CDR3 sequence is CASSETGGDYGYTF. As DNA, the CDR3 is TGTGCCAGCAGTGAAACAGGGGGAGACTATGGCTACACCTTC.

The rearrangement joins TRBV19 to TRBJ2-1, with a weak D call TRBD2 (6 bases). Trimming shortened V by 3 bases and J by 7 bases, and 10 bases separated the two germline ends. Germline V CDR1 and CDR2: LNHDA, SQIVND (reference sequence). The CDR3 is 13 residues long. The CDR3 loop is CASSMGTENEQFF. The CDR3 DNA sequence: TGTGCCAGTAGTATGGGGACTGAAAATGAGCAGTTCTTC.

This chain links TRBV9 with TRBJ2-6, with 9 bases aligning to TRBD1. After removal of 0 bases from V and 0 bases from J, the junction contained 7 bases not matched to a gene. Germline loops: CDR1 SGDLS, CDR2 YYNGEE. There are 19 residues in the CDR3. The CDR3 DNA reads as TGTGCCAGCAGCGTAGCGGCGGGACAGGGCCTCTCTGGGGCCAACGTCCTGACTTTC. Translation: CASSVAAGQGLSGANVLTF.

This chain uses TRBV2 with TRBJ2-7, with D possibly being TRBD2 (6 bases). The CDR3 contains 13 residues. The V gene lost 3 bases and the J gene lost 5 bases, with 11 bases spanning the gap. CDR1 SNHLY and CDR2 FYNNEI come from the germline V gene. The CDR3 region has the DNA TGTGCCAGCAGTGACGGAGGGAGGAACGAGCAGTACTTC. Its translation is CASSDGGRNEQYF.

This sequence joins TRBV24-1 and TRBJ2-5; D is unclear. Deletions cut 5 bases from V and 7 bases from J, with 10 bases between. Germline V gene sequence: CDR1 KGHDR, CDR2 SFDVKD. The CDR3 covers 12 residues. The CDR3 DNA sequence: TGTGCCACCAGTGGTCCTTCAGGGACCCAGTACTTC. Amino acids: CATSGPSGTQYF.

The chain uses TRBV6-5 and TRBJ2-7; 7 positions agree with TRBD1. The CDR3 spans 16 residues. With V trimmed by 0 bases and J by 2 bases, 7 bases remained unmatched. The germline V gene encodes CDR1 MNHEY and CDR2 SVGAGI. CDR3 sequence: CASSYSGTGVTYEQYF. Here the CDR3 DNA reads TGTGCCAGCAGTTACTCGGGCACAGGGGTCACCTACGAGCAGTACTTC.

V and J are TRBV30 and TRBJ2-3, with D possibly being TRBD2 (6 bases). The ends were cut back, 4 bases at V and 6 bases at J, with 20 bases in the middle. The CDR3 runs to 15 residues. Germline-derived CDR1 and CDR2 are GTSNPN and SVGIG (reference sequence). This chain's CDR3 is CAWTSRERLGDTQYF. As DNA, the CDR3 is TGTGCCTGGACGTCACGGGAGAGACTAGGGGATACGCAGTATTTT.

The V and J genes are TRBV5-1 and TRBJ1-2; 9 nucleotides match TRBD1. The trim removed 3 bases at V and 2 bases at J, leaving 5 bases unmatched. Germline V gives CDR1 SGHRS, CDR2 YFSETQ. This CDR3 spans 15 amino acids. CDR3 nucleotide sequence: TGCGCCAGCAGCTCAGGGACAGGGAACAACTATGGCTACACCTTC. The encoded protein is CASSSGTGNNYGYTF.

The rearrangement joins TRBV11-2 to TRBJ2-1, with TRBD1 matching over 7 bases. The CDR3 covers 16 residues. CDR1 SGHAT and CDR2 FQNNGV come from the germline V gene. The V segment lost 4 bases and the J segment 9 bases; nucleotides outside the gene matches: 15. The CDR3 sequence is CASSSLRQGRLGEQFF. The CDR3 coding sequence is TGTGCCAGCAGCTCCCTCCGACAGGGAAGGCTAGGTGAGCAGTTCTTC.

This clone was observed once. J is TRBJ1-5 and V is TRBV7-9, with D uncertain. The CDR3 is 12 residues long. Germline values: CDR1 SEHNR, CDR2 FQNEAQ (reference sequence). The V end lost 2 bases, the J end lost 7 bases, and 6 bases lay between the germline ends. CDR3 sequence reads: CASSLPGQPQHF. As DNA, the CDR3 is TGTGCCAGCAGCTTACCCGGGCAGCCCCAGCATTTT. The full variable domain, its missing parts supplied by reference TRBV7-9 and TRBJ1-5, is DTGVSQNPRHKITKRGQNVTFRCDPISEHNRLYWYRQTLGQGPEFLTYFQNEAQLEKSRLLSDRFSAERPKGSFSTLEIQRTEQGDSAMYLCASSLPGQPQHFGDGTRLSIL.

The chain recombines TRBV27 with TRBJ2-3; no clear D gene. Trimming removed 2 bases from V and 5 bases from J, with 11 bases in between. The germline V gene has CDR1 MNHEY and CDR2 SMNVEV (reference sequence). The CDR3 covers 14 residues. CDR3 DNA: TGTGCCAGCAGTTTAGATCGGTTAAGAGATACGCAGTATTTT. It codes for CASSLDRLRDTQYF.

This chain connects TRBV7-8 to TRBJ2-7; 9 nucleotides agree with TRBD2. The CDR3 length is 16 residues. CDR1 is SGHVS, CDR2 FQNEAQ, per germline. The V gene end was trimmed by 2 bases and the J gene end by 2 bases; junction bases not matched to a gene: 7. The CDR3 region is CASSLMTSGSTYEQYF. CDR3 bases: TGTGCCAGCAGCTTAATGACTAGCGGCAGCACCTACGAGCAGTACTTC.

The chain recombines TRBV7-8 with TRBJ2-5; the match to TRBD1 covers 8 bases. Germline loops: CDR1 SGHVS, CDR2 FQNEAQ. J was trimmed by 2 bases and V by 3 bases; bases with no gene match: 5. The CDR3 totals 15 residues. The CDR3 bases are TGTGCCAGCAGCTTTTCCCACAGGGGGCAAGAGACCCAGTACTTC. Residues: CASSFSHRGQETQYF.

The CDR3: CASSFSGYNEQFF. The CDR3 region has the DNA TGTGCCAGCAGCTTTTCGGGATACAATGAGCAGTTCTTC. The rearrangement joins TRBV7-3 to TRBJ2-1; TRBD2 is a possible D gene (5 bases). Germline assignment: CDR1 SGHTA and CDR2 FQGTGA. V lost 3 bases and J 4 bases, leaving 7 bases between the germline ends. The CDR3 is 13 amino acids.